The entry that follows covers one TCR beta chain sequence. At one end, the junction sequence differs from germline, possibly due to a read error. This record belongs to a study of tumor-infiltrating lymphocytes in primary liver carcinoma. Study at large: Donors underwent surgery for histopathologically diagnosed primary liver carcinoma. Patients of both sexes were 30 to 69 years old.

Researchers drew blood RNA from unsorted whole blood and extracted germline DNA as well. Roughly 3.7 milliliters of peripheral blood were gathered ahead of the operation. From approximately 550 ng of total RNA, TCR beta-specific cDNA was reverse-transcribed using a constant-region primer. A slightly modified ARM-PCR protocol with three nested multiplex PCR rounds produced these TCR beta libraries. It was with TRBV1-TRBV30 forward primers and a C-beta reverse primer that the first two PCR rounds were run, at roughly 10 cycles each. TCRdb passed the multiplex PCR reads through MiXCR, listing each CDR3 protein once. The table has about 320,000 distinct CDR3 sequences, more than 55% seen once. The CDR3 covers 17 residues. CDR1 is SGHAT and CDR2 is FQNNGV in the germline V gene.

This sequence originates from a woman aged 25 to 39 with primary liver carcinoma and hepatitis B virus infection. The gene calls are TRBV11-2 and TRBJ2-3, with a tentative D call TRBD2 (6 bases). The sample consisted of peripheral blood. As DNA, the CDR3 is TGTGCCAGCAGCTTAGACCTAACGGGAGTCGTTACAGATATGCAGTATTTT. Protein product: CASSLDLTGVVTDMQYF.